Below are 19 T cell receptor beta chains sequenced from a single sample in a study of T-cell memory formation after mild COVID-19. Via MiXCR, TCRdb re-called the 5' RACE reads, giving one row per CDR3 protein. The sample contains about 400,000 distinct CDR3 sequences, more than 20% of which appear only once. The specimen was PBMCs or a T cell subset sorted from them (not recorded which). The receptors stem from an adult woman who had mild COVID-19 (a few samples of this study predate the infection). Cell type and time point are not known.

This clonotype has only a few counts. This sequence joins TRBV7-8 and TRBJ1-6; TRBD1 might be the D (6 bases). Trimming removed 3 bases from V and 5 bases from J, with 11 bases in between. The length of the CDR3 is 15 residues. Germline lookup yields CDR1 SGHVS and CDR2 FQNEAQ. DNA for the CDR3: TGTGCCAGCAGCTTTTCGGGGGCCGATAATTCACCCCTCCACTTT. Translation gives CASSFSGADNSPLHF.

This sequence joins TRBV20-1 and TRBJ2-6; 9 bases fit TRBD1. The CDR3 is 19 amino acids. Germline loops: CDR1 DFQATT, CDR2 SNEGSKA (reference sequence). J was trimmed by 0 bases and V by 2 bases; bases with no gene match: 11. The CDR3 DNA is TGCAGTGCTAGAACCCGCCCGACAGGGGGAGTCTCTGGGGCCAACGTCCTGACTTTC. Amino acid sequence: CSARTRPTGGVSGANVLTF.

This clonotype was found many times. V and J are TRBV5-1 and TRBJ2-7, with D possibly matching TRBD1 (5 bases). V lost 0 bases and J 1 base, leaving 8 bases between the germline ends. This CDR3 spans 14 amino acids. Germline-derived CDR1 and CDR2 are SGHRS and YFSETQ. The CDR3 DNA follows: TGCGCCAGCAGCTTGGGACAGAGTTCCTACGAGCAGTACTTC. Its translation: CASSLGQSSYEQYF.

The chain links TRBV21-1 to TRBJ2-2; the D call of TRBD1 is as the table states it, not checked on the DNA. TRBV21-1 is classified as a pseudogene. This CDR3 is built from 17 residues. Here the CDR3 reads CASSPSGGPRGTGELFF. In nucleotides, the CDR3 is TGTGCCAGCAGCCCATCAGGGGGGCCCCGCGGCACCGGGGAGCTGTTTTTT.

As DNA, the CDR3 is TGCGCCAGCAGCCAAGATAGGTGGAACACCATATATTTT. Translated, it gives CASSQDRWNTIYF. This sequence joins TRBV4-3 and TRBJ1-3; D unclear. This CDR3 spans 13 amino acids. Germline CDR1 is LGHNA and CDR2 is YSLEER. Trimming shortened V by 0 bases and J by 7 bases, and 7 bases separated the two germline ends.

The gene calls are TRBV19 and TRBJ2-5; TRBD1 aligns across 8 bases. With 5 bases clipped from V and 5 bases from J, the junction kept 16 bases outside the gene matches. Germline CDR1 reads LNHDA; CDR2 reads SQIVND (reference sequence). The CDR3 runs 17 residues. The CDR3 protein is CASSLAGQGRFSETQYF. CDR3 nucleotide sequence: TGTGCCAGTAGTCTAGCTGGACAGGGTCGGTTTTCGGAGACCCAGTACTTC. Full variable domain (rest looked up from reference TRBV19 and TRBJ2-5): DGGITQSPKYLFRKEGQNVTLSCEQNLNHDAMYWYRQDPGQGLRLIYYSQIVNDFQKGDIAEGYSVSREKKESFPLTVTSAQKNPTAFYLCASSLAGQGRFSETQYFGPGTRLLVL.

The rearrangement links TRBV7-3 to TRBJ2-5; TRBD1 matches at 8 bases. The germline CDR1 and CDR2 sequences are SGHTA and FQGTGA. With 1 base clipped from V and 6 bases from J, the junction kept 1 base outside the gene matches. This CDR3 is 13 amino acids long. The CDR3 sequence: CASSLRQGKTQYF. The CDR3 DNA reads as TGTGCCAGCAGCTTAAGACAGGGGAAGACCCAGTACTTC.

CDR3 bases: TGTGCCAGTAGTCCAACCATTAGCACAGATACGCAGTATTTT. Its protein is CASSPTISTDTQYF. This sequence joins TRBV19 and TRBJ2-3, with D unclear. The CDR3 runs to 14 residues. V was shortened by 5 bases and J by 0 bases, with 9 bases between the two germline ends. The germline V gene has CDR1 LNHDA and CDR2 SQIVND (reference sequence).

The V call is TRBV24-1, the J call TRBJ2-1; D is undetermined. Trimming shortened V by 9 bases and J by 5 bases, and 13 bases separated the two germline ends. Germline lookup yields CDR1 KGHDR and CDR2 SFDVKD. The CDR3 is 13 amino acids. CDR3: CATGVQGNNEQFF. CDR3 nucleotide sequence: TGTGCCACCGGGGTGCAAGGGAACAATGAGCAGTTCTTC.

The chain employs TRBV7-9 and TRBJ2-3; tentative D call: TRBD1 (5 bases). Per germline, CDR1 SEHNR and CDR2 FQNEAQ (reference sequence). The CDR3 loop spans 15 amino acids. Trimming pared 5 bases from V and 0 bases from J, leaving 12 bases between. The CDR3 spells CASSPREFSTDTQYF. In DNA form, the CDR3 reads TGTGCCAGCAGCCCCAGGGAATTTAGCACAGATACGCAGTATTTT.

The CDR3 DNA reads TGTGCCAGCGGAGTACGGACGTCCACCATATATTTT. Its translation is CASGVRTSTIYF. The chain has TRBV2 and TRBJ1-3; D gene ambiguous. Trimming took off 8 bases at V and 9 bases at J, with 14 bases between the two ends. CDR3 length equals 12 residues. Germline V gene sequence: CDR1 SNHLY, CDR2 FYNNEI.

In its sample, this clonotype was seen a few times. One end of the junction varies from germline; a read error may be responsible. CDR3 bases: TGTGCTAGCAGCCGGGACAGATTTAATTCACCCCTCCACTTT. Residues: CASSRDRFNSPLHF. The chain employs TRBV7-7 and TRBJ1-6; the match to TRBD1 covers 7 bases. Germline CDR1 SSHAT, CDR2 FNYEAQ (reference sequence). The CDR3 is 14 residues long.

The chain joins TRBV2 to TRBJ2-2; 10 bases match TRBD2. Trimming took 7 bases from V and 5 from J; bases not matched to a gene: 7. Germline V CDR1 and CDR2: SNHLY, FYNNEI. This CDR3 contains 15 residues. For the CDR3, the DNA is TGTGCCAGCACCGCGGTAGCGGGAGGAACCGGGGAGCTGTTTTTT. It is translated as CASTAVAGGTGELFF.

This clonotype was counted a few times. The chain links TRBV18 to TRBJ2-7; 9 bases fit TRBD2. The junction had 8 bases not matched to a gene; V was cut back by 6 bases and J by 5 bases. Germline values: CDR1 KGHSH, CDR2 LQKENI. This CDR3 contains 14 residues. Here the CDR3 reads CASSLSGRSDEQYF. CDR3 DNA sequence: TGTGCCAGCTCTCTCAGCGGGAGGAGCGACGAGCAGTACTTC.

There are a few counts of this clonotype. The chain joins TRBV7-9 to TRBJ1-4; D uncertain. With 1 base removed from V and 8 bases from J, the gap between germline ends came to 14 bases. Germline-derived CDR1 and CDR2 are SEHNR and FQNEAQ (reference sequence). This CDR3 has 15 residues. This CDR3 is CASSLVGVPTEKLFF. The CDR3, as DNA: TGTGCCAGCAGCTTAGTAGGTGTCCCTACAGAAAAACTGTTTTTT.

Only a few counts were recorded for this clonotype. The rearrangement links TRBV2 to TRBJ1-1; D uncertain. There are 15 residues in the CDR3. The germline V and J ends were trimmed by 2 bases and 2 bases, with 12 bases remaining between them. Germline lookup yields CDR1 SNHLY and CDR2 FYNNEI. The DNA of the CDR3 is TGTGCCAGCAGTGAAACCGATTGGGCAAACACTGAAGCTTTCTTT. Protein product: CASSETDWANTEAFF. The full variable domain, in which reference TRBV2 and TRBJ1-1 provide the parts outside the CDR3, is EPEVTQTPSHQVTQMGQEVILRCVPISNHLYFYWYRQILGQKVEFLVSFYNNEISEKSEIFDDQFSVERPDGSNFTLKIRSTKLEDSAMYFCASSETDWANTEAFFGQGTRLTVV.

This clonotype showed up just a few times. In nucleotides, the CDR3 is TGTGCCAGCAGCTCGCCCGGACAGCCCCCCAGACAGTACTTC. It translates to CASSSPGQPPRQYF. The chain has TRBV11-3 and TRBJ2-7, with D possibly being TRBD1 (6 bases). V was trimmed by 4 bases and J by 10 bases, leaving 20 bases between them. Per the germline V gene, CDR1 is SGHNT and CDR2 is YENEEA. The CDR3 contains 14 residues. Variable domain in full (rest from reference TRBV11-3 and TRBJ2-7): EAGVVQSPRYKIIEKKQPVAFWCNPISGHNTLYWYLQNLGQGPELLIRYENEEAVDDSQLPKDRFSAERLKGVDSTLKIQPAELGDSAVYLCASSSPGQPPRQYFGPGTRLTVT.

This clonotype was seen only a few times. The CDR3 DNA follows: TGTGCCTGGGAGCGGCCGGGACAAAGCTACGAGCAGTACTTC. It codes for CAWERPGQSYEQYF. This chain uses TRBV30 with TRBJ2-7, with D perhaps TRBD1 (6 bases). The germline V gene encodes CDR1 GTSNPN and CDR2 SVGIG (reference sequence). The CDR3 sequence is 14 residues long. Trimming cost V 5 bases and J 3 bases, with 17 bases left between them.

This clonotype was detected only a few times. The chain recombines TRBV4-2 with TRBJ2-5; D is perhaps TRBD1 or TRBD2 (6 bases each). With 1 base removed from V and 0 bases from J, the gap between germline ends came to 9 bases. CDR1 is LGHNA and CDR2 is YNFKEQ in the germline V gene. The CDR3 spans 15 residues. The DNA for the CDR3 is TGTGCCAGCAGCCAAGCGGGGGCCTACCAAGAGACCCAGTACTTC. It specifies CASSQAGAYQETQYF.